These 18 T cell receptor beta chains came from one sample sequenced in a study of T cell responses to AZD1222 COVID-19 vaccine. The data were produced by immunoSEQ multiplex PCR, yet TCRdb's version contains in-frame clones alone and is incomplete. In the table there are about 150,000 clones, approximately 90% of which are singletons. Sequenced material: peripheral blood, taken after recovery from COVID-19. The receptors were gathered from an adult who had recovered from COVID-19.

The V and J genes are TRBV11-2 and TRBJ2-7, with 7 nucleotides matching TRBD2. The germline CDR1 and CDR2 sequences are SGHAT and FQNNGV. V lost 1 base to trimming and J lost 1 base; unmatched junction nucleotides: 4. There are 15 residues in the CDR3. The DNA for the CDR3 is TGTGCCAGCAGCTTAGTTCTAGCGGCTTCCTACGAGCAGTACTTC. This gives the protein CASSLVLAASYEQYF.

Only one count was recorded for this clone. The chain carries TRBV14 and TRBJ1-1, with D uncertain. Germline V gene lookup returns CDR1 SGHDN and CDR2 FVKESK. CDR3 length equals 13 residues. Trimming shortened V by 4 bases and J by 0 bases, and 6 bases separated the two germline ends. CDR3 sequence reads: CASSRNLNTEAFF. The CDR3 bases are TGTGCCAGCAGCCGCAATTTGAACACTGAAGCTTTCTTT.

The chain uses TRBV6-5 and TRBJ2-2, with 9 positions matching TRBD1. The CDR3 has 14 amino acids. Trimming took 6 bases from V and 5 from J; bases not matched to a gene: 4. In germline, CDR1 is MNHEY, CDR2 SVGAGI. The CDR3 DNA reads as TGTGCCAGCAGGAAGACAGGGGGGACCGGGGAGCTGTTTTTT. Protein sequence: CASRKTGGTGELFF.

The rearrangement uses TRBV7-9 and TRBJ1-6, with a weak D call TRBD1 (6 bases). Trimming took 5 bases from V and 5 from J, leaving 13 bases between them. The length of the CDR3 is 15 residues. Germline CDR1 SEHNR, CDR2 FQNEAQ (reference sequence). CDR3 residues: CASSPQGTHNSPLHF. The DNA for the CDR3 is TGTGCCAGCAGCCCCCAGGGGACACATAATTCACCCCTCCACTTT.

This clone was seen repeatedly, ten times or more. This chain uses TRBV19 with TRBJ1-1, with D perhaps TRBD1 (6 bases). Trimming stripped 4 bases from V and 1 base from J, with 10 bases between. Germline CDR1 is LNHDA and CDR2 is SQIVND (reference sequence). This CDR3 spans 14 amino acids. The CDR3 is CASSTQGGNTEAFF. Written as DNA, the CDR3 is TGTGCCAGTAGTACACAGGGAGGGAACACTGAAGCTTTCTTT.

The chain recombines TRBV2 with TRBJ2-7, with D unresolved. Germline V gene sequence: CDR1 SNHLY, CDR2 FYNNEI. Between the trimmed V and J ends, which lost 1 base and 4 bases, there was a span of 8 bases. The CDR3 is 13 residues long. CDR3 in amino acids: CASSEVRGYEQYF. The CDR3 DNA reads TGTGCCAGCAGTGAAGTTCGTGGATACGAGCAGTACTTC.

This chain connects TRBV9 to TRBJ2-3, with TRBD1 matching over 8 bases. This CDR3 is built from 18 residues. Losses at the gene ends were 3 bases for V and 6 bases for J; bases not matched to a gene: 18. Germline assignment: CDR1 SGDLS and CDR2 YYNGEE. In DNA, the CDR3 is TGTGCCAGCAGCGCGACCTCCGGGACAGGAGACCTTATGGATACGCAGTATTTT. Translating it yields CASSATSGTGDLMDTQYF.

The CDR3 DNA sequence: TGTGCCAGCAGTTCCATAGGGGCTACCACCGGGGAGCTGTTTTTT. Translation: CASSSIGATTGELFF. This chain uses TRBV28 with TRBJ2-2; possibly TRBD1 for D (5 bases). Germline assignment: CDR1 MDHEN and CDR2 SYDVKM. CDR3 size: 15 residues. The V end lost 4 bases, the J end lost 4 bases, and 13 bases lay between the germline ends.

As for this clone: Other nucleotide sequences in the sample specify the same CDR3. This chain connects TRBV7-9 to TRBJ1-5; no definite D call. This CDR3 comprises 15 residues. V was trimmed by 1 base and J by 2 bases, leaving 9 bases between them. From germline, CDR1 is SEHNR and CDR2 FQNEAQ (reference sequence). CDR3 coding DNA: TGTGCCAGCAGCTTAGGGGGAGTGGGCAATCAGCCCCAGCATTTT. It encodes CASSLGGVGNQPQHF.

This sequence joins TRBV10-3 and TRBJ1-5; D not resolved. The CDR3 has 14 amino acids. Germline CDR1 is ENHRY and CDR2 is SYGVKD. V gave up 1 base and J gave up 1 base, with 5 bases separating them. Here the CDR3 DNA reads TGTGCCATCAGTGAGTTGGCCAGCAATCAGCCCCAGCATTTT. This codes for CAISELASNQPQHF.

This clone was seen only a few times. This rearrangement joins TRBV4-1 to TRBJ2-3; possible D gene TRBD1, 5 bases. Germline V gives CDR1 MGHRA, CDR2 YSYEKL. The CDR3 is 14 residues long. V lost 2 bases and J lost 4, with 10 bases in between. The CDR3 loop reads CASSQNQGPDTQYF. CDR3 nucleotides: TGCGCCAGCAGCCAAAATCAGGGCCCAGATACGCAGTATTTT.

The chain combines TRBV5-1 with TRBJ2-3, with unresolved D. Deletions cut 0 bases from V and 0 bases from J, with 5 bases between. Germline CDR1 reads SGHRS; CDR2 reads YFSETQ. CDR3 length equals 14 residues. The CDR3 loop reads CASSLESSTDTQYF. The CDR3 nucleotides read TGCGCCAGCAGCTTGGAATCCAGCACAGATACGCAGTATTTT.

This chain connects TRBV9 to TRBJ1-5; TRBD1 agrees at 9 bases. Germline V gene data show CDR1 as SGDLS and CDR2 as YYNGEE. This CDR3 spans 14 amino acids. V was clipped by 2 bases and J by 4 bases; unmatched bases: 1. CDR3: CASSVGQGNQPQHF. The CDR3, as DNA: TGTGCCAGCAGCGTCGGACAGGGGAATCAGCCCCAGCATTTT.

This clone showed up just a few times. The CDR3 loop reads CASTTGGLKGYTF. As DNA, the CDR3 is TGTGCCAGCACGACAGGGGGTCTGAAGGGCTACACCTTC. The chain is built from TRBV28 and TRBJ1-2, with 9 nucleotides matching TRBD1. The trim removed 7 bases at V and 8 bases at J, leaving 8 bases unmatched. CDR1 is MDHEN and CDR2 is SYDVKM in the germline V gene. The CDR3 is 13 amino acids.

V is TRBV2 and J is TRBJ2-7; 14 bases map to TRBD2. CDR1 is SNHLY, CDR2 FYNNEI, per germline. V lost 7 bases to trimming and J lost 3 bases; unmatched junction nucleotides: 2. The CDR3 totals 14 residues. CDR3 residues: CASTGTSGSYEQYF. The CDR3 DNA is TGTGCCAGCACTGGGACTAGCGGGAGCTACGAGCAGTACTTC.

This chain joins TRBV9 and TRBJ2-3; tentatively, D is TRBD1 (5 bases). The CDR3 covers 14 residues. From germline, CDR1 is SGDLS and CDR2 YYNGEE. Trimming cost V 0 bases and J 3 bases, with 8 bases left between them. For the CDR3, the DNA is TGTGCCAGCAGCGTAGATCCAGGGACAGATACGCAGTATTTT. Its translation: CASSVDPGTDTQYF.

V gene TRBV5-4 combines with J gene TRBJ2-7, with 7 bases fitting TRBD2. The CDR3 is 13 residues long. Germline-derived CDR1 and CDR2 are SGHNT and YYREEE (reference sequence). With V trimmed by 5 bases and J by 0 bases, 2 bases remained unmatched. The CDR3 region has the DNA TGTGCCAGCAGACGGGACTACTCCTACGAGCAGTACTTC. It translates to CASRRDYSYEQYF.

The CDR3 protein is CASSLGGDPRGNIQYF. In nucleotides, the CDR3 is TGCGCCAGCAGCTTGGGAGGGGACCCTCGGGGAAACATTCAGTACTTC. The V call is TRBV5-1, the J call TRBJ2-4; D may correspond to TRBD1 or TRBD2 (5 bases each). CDR1 is SGHRS and CDR2 is YFSETQ in the germline V gene. With 0 bases removed from V and 6 bases from J, the gap between germline ends came to 16 bases. The CDR3 has 16 residues.